The clone carrying this T cell receptor (beta chain) was detected only a few times. Ages ranged from roughly 18 to 95 years, with residence in 24 US areas. The authors' processing: Researchers report that nucleated cell counts were estimated from reference gene primer amplification. Libraries were prepared by immunoSEQ multiplex PCR; TCRdb keeps only in-frame clonotypes and omits some of them. V and J calls and clone size are as listed in that table; D and trimming were resolved from the DNA. This sample yields under 250,000 clones, of which roughly 86% are seen a single time; less than 4.5% belongs to the top ten. These data come from a study of blood T cell repertoires in COVID-19. Looking at the study overall: Samples representing acute and convalescent COVID-19 were sourced from the United States, Italy and Spain.

The CDR3 runs 17 residues. With V trimmed by 0 bases and J by 2 bases, 8 bases remained unmatched. The germline gives CDR1 KGHSH, CDR2 LQKENI. This TCR was recovered from a woman aged 30 to 39 with acute COVID-19. Source material: PBMCs or T cells enriched from blood (not recorded which). V and J are TRBV18 and TRBJ2-3; 7 nucleotides agree with TRBD1. CDR3 DNA sequence: TGTGCCAGCTCACCACCAAACAGGGGCAAGGTCACAGATACGCAGTATTTT. It codes for CASSPPNRGKVTDTQYF.